The sequence of this T cell receptor (beta chain) was determined in a study of blood T cells in healthy people across ages. Study observations and caveats: Researchers judged that diversity estimates from one million T cells fell short of true values. Naive and antigen-experienced cells could not be conclusively compared, given unsorted PBMCs. Age showed a roughly linear inverse relationship with TCR beta diversity per million T cells.

The CDR3 is 15 residues long. CDR1 SNHLY and CDR2 FYNNEI come from the germline V gene. V lost 4 bases to trimming and J lost 8 bases, with 19 bases between them. Of note for this clonotype: Its target is unknown.

Then a second PCR, running roughly 7 to 11 cycles, was carried out with a sample-barcoded 5' primer and a J-beta primer mix. CDR3-containing paired-end reads numbered at least 3 million in each sample. From the 5' RACE reads, TCRdb called clonotypes with MiXCR, one entry per CDR3 protein. The table has 1.4 million to 1.5 million distinct CDR3 sequences, approximately 40% seen once. The TCR was taken from a woman aged 18-35 years in good health. Input material: blood. The rearrangement links TRBV2 to TRBJ2-3; weak D call: TRBD2 (6 bases). The CDR3 sequence: CASSGDPGSGGTQYF. CDR3 sequence (DNA): TGTGCCAGCAGTGGAGATCCTGGGTCCGGGGGTACGCAGTATTTT.